The 17 T cell receptor beta chains in this list originate from one sample, sequenced in a study of cytomegalovirus exposure and HLA in healthy donors. This PCR relied on a set of 60 Vbeta primers and 13 Jbeta primers. Assay: immunoSEQ multiplex PCR; the TCRdb copy retains only in-frame clones and omits some. The sample shows roughly 110,000 clones, around 75% of them seen only once. The sample comprised PBMCs. The receptors originated from a male donor in good health and CMV-seropositive.

The chain uses TRBV9 and TRBJ2-2; tentative D call: TRBD2 (5 bases). Germline V lookup: CDR1 SGDLS, CDR2 YYNGEE. The CDR3 covers 17 residues. V dropped 0 bases and J dropped 6 bases, with 18 bases sitting between them. This chain's CDR3 is CASSVADSSSRAGELFF. CDR3 sequence (DNA): TGTGCCAGCAGCGTAGCTGATTCGTCTAGCCGAGCCGGGGAGCTGTTTTTT.

The V call is TRBV28, the J call TRBJ1-2; no clear D. The CDR3 runs to 11 residues. V gave up 8 bases and J gave up 3 bases, with 7 bases separating them. Germline assignment: CDR1 MDHEN and CDR2 SYDVKM. This chain's CDR3 is CASGRDYGYTF. In DNA form, the CDR3 reads TGTGCCAGCGGCCGTGACTATGGCTACACCTTC.

The chain uses TRBV7-2 and TRBJ1-1; 7 bases are a match to TRBD1. There are 15 residues in the CDR3. Looked up from germline, CDR1 is SGHTA and CDR2 is FQGNSA. Unmatched junction bases numbered 6, after V lost 5 bases and J lost 0 bases. CDR3 in DNA: TGTGCCAGCAGCGCCGCCGGGACAGTGAACACTGAAGCTTTCTTT. Its translation is CASSAAGTVNTEAFF.

This clone was detected only once. The J gene is TRBJ2-3, the V gene TRBV4-2; 8 bases map to TRBD2. In germline, CDR1 is LGHNA, CDR2 YNFKEQ. This CDR3 is 16 amino acids long. V lost 0 bases, J lost 3 bases, and 5 bases stayed unmatched. CDR3 nucleotide sequence: TGTGCCAGCAGCCAAGAGGCCCGGGGGGGAACAGATACGCAGTATTTT. Translation: CASSQEARGGTDTQYF.

The genes are TRBV28 and TRBJ2-2; possibly TRBD1 for D (5 bases). Trimming shortened V by 10 bases and J by 1 base, and 16 bases separated the two germline ends. The CDR3 consists of 15 residues. CDR1 and CDR2 (germline): MDHEN, SYDVKM. This chain's CDR3 is CATRLQGQNTGELFF. The CDR3 DNA sequence: TGTGCCACGCGCCTCCAGGGTCAGAACACCGGGGAGCTGTTTTTT.

The V call is TRBV29-1, the J call TRBJ2-3; TRBD2 matches 9 bases. V trimming: 3 bases; J trimming: 0 bases; junction bases outside the gene matches: 13. This CDR3 spans 18 amino acids. Germline V gives CDR1 SQVTM, CDR2 ANQGSEA. The chain's CDR3 is CSVDGFSGGKASTDTQYF. The CDR3 region has the DNA TGCAGCGTTGACGGGTTTAGCGGGGGTAAGGCAAGCACAGATACGCAGTATTTT.

The rearrangement uses TRBV28 and TRBJ2-5, with D possibly TRBD2 on 6 matching bases. The V gene lost 4 bases and the J gene lost 5 bases, with 20 bases spanning the gap. CDR1 is MDHEN, CDR2 SYDVKM, per germline. CDR3 length: 16 amino acids. CDR3 in amino acids: CASSYSTQGLWETQYF. The CDR3 DNA sequence: TGTGCCAGCAGTTACTCGACGCAGGGACTTTGGGAGACCCAGTACTTC.

The gene calls are TRBV6-5 and TRBJ2-7, with 8 bases fitting TRBD2. This CDR3 is 16 amino acids long. The ends lost 2 bases at V and 3 bases at J; junction bases unmatched: 9. CDR1 and CDR2 from the germline V gene are MNHEY and SVGAGI. CDR3: CASSYLRSGSFYEQYF. CDR3 DNA: TGTGCCAGCAGTTACCTGCGAAGCGGGAGTTTCTACGAGCAGTACTTC.

The rearrangement uses TRBV7-9 and TRBJ2-2; maybe TRBD1 (6 bases). Per the germline V gene, CDR1 is SEHNR and CDR2 is FQNEAQ (reference sequence). The V gene lost 5 bases and the J gene lost 1 base, with 8 bases spanning the gap. The CDR3 length is 14 residues. This CDR3 reads CASSEQGNTGELFF. CDR3 sequence (DNA): TGTGCCAGCAGCGAACAGGGGAACACCGGGGAGCTGTTTTTT.

The genes are TRBV7-9 and TRBJ1-1; a possible D gene is TRBD1 (5 bases). Germline values: CDR1 SEHNR, CDR2 FQNEAQ (reference sequence). This CDR3 contains 15 residues. V gave up 7 bases and J gave up 0 bases, with 15 bases separating them. Here the CDR3 DNA reads TGTGCCAGCACCCAGACAGCCGTCTTGAACACTGAAGCTTTCTTT. This sequence encodes CASTQTAVLNTEAFF.

The J gene is TRBJ2-1, the V gene TRBV12-5, with 10 bases aligning to TRBD2. This CDR3 region has 19 residues. In germline, CDR1 is LGHNT, CDR2 FRNRAP. V gave up 0 bases and J gave up 4 bases; unmatched junction bases: 12. CDR3 nucleotides: TGTGCTAGTGGTTTGGTACCAGCGGGGGGGCCGGTGGAATACAATGAGCAGTTCTTC. It codes for CASGLVPAGGPVEYNEQFF.

The rearrangement uses TRBV28 and TRBJ1-1, with 11 bases lining up with TRBD1. J was trimmed by 4 bases and V by 4 bases; bases with no gene match: 8. The CDR3 runs to 16 residues. Germline values: CDR1 MDHEN, CDR2 SYDVKM. The CDR3 nucleotides are TGTGCCAGCAGTTCGCGGACAGGGGGCCGGGGCACTGAAGCTTTCTTT. Translated: CASSSRTGGRGTEAFF.

The rearrangement links TRBV5-1 to TRBJ2-5; 12 bases match TRBD2. This CDR3 spans 14 amino acids. Per the germline V gene, CDR1 is SGHRS and CDR2 is YFSETQ. The V and J ends lost 3 bases and 5 bases, in that order; junction bases with no gene match: 2. The CDR3 DNA sequence: TGCGCCAGCAGCTGGACTAGCGGGACGGAGACCCAGTACTTC. Amino acid sequence: CASSWTSGTETQYF. Combining the CDR3 with reference TRBV5-1 and TRBJ2-5 gives the whole variable domain KAGVTQTPRYLIKTRGQQVTLSCSPISGHRSVSWYQQTPGQGLQFLFEYFSETQRNKGNFPGRFSGRQFSNSRSEMNVSTLELGDSALYLCASSWTSGTETQYFGPGTRLLVL.

Details on this clone: The germline gene is not matched at one end of the junction; a read error may be the cause. V gene TRBV4-2 combines with J gene TRBJ1-2, with TRBD1 matching over 8 bases. The CDR3 totals 17 residues. Germline V gene data show CDR1 as LGHNA and CDR2 as YNFKEQ. CDR3 sequence reads: CASSEEVNRGLDYGYTF. CDR3 DNA: TGTGCCAGCAGCGAAGAAGTTAACAGGGGGTTGGACTATGGCTACACCTTC.

The chain is built from TRBV5-4 and TRBJ2-5, with 7 bases fitting TRBD1. The CDR3 covers 14 residues. V dropped 3 bases and J dropped 4; count of bases not matched to a gene: 6. Germline V gene lookup returns CDR1 SGHNT and CDR2 YYREEE (reference sequence). The CDR3 sequence: CASSSGQPGETQYF. DNA of the CDR3: TGTGCCAGCAGCTCGGGACAGCCCGGAGAGACCCAGTACTTC.

This chain links TRBV6-5 with TRBJ2-7, with 8 bases lining up with TRBD1. After removal of 4 bases from V and 3 bases from J, the junction contained 8 bases not matched to a gene. Looked up from germline, CDR1 is MNHEY and CDR2 is SVGAGI. This CDR3 spans 15 amino acids. CDR3 DNA sequence: TGTGCCAGCAGTTCCGGACAGGGAGCCCGCTACGAGCAGTACTTC. It is translated as CASSSGQGARYEQYF.

This clone was detected a few times. The V call is TRBV6-5, the J call TRBJ1-1, with D perhaps matching TRBD1 (6 bases). Per the germline V gene, CDR1 is MNHEY and CDR2 is SVGAGI. CDR3 length: 13 amino acids. V gave up 6 bases and J gave up 1 base, with 9 bases separating them. The CDR3 loop reads CASRVQGNTEAFF. The CDR3 nucleotides are TGTGCCAGCAGGGTACAGGGGAACACTGAAGCTTTCTTT.